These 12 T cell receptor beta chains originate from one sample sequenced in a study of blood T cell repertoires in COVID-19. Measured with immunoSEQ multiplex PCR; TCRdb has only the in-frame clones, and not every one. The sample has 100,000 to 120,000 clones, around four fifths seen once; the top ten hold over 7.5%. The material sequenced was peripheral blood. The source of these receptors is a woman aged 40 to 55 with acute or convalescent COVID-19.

The CDR3 is CASSERGGTDTQYF. CDR3 nucleotides: TGCGCCAGCAGTGAGCGGGGGGGCACAGATACGCAGTATTTT. The chain links TRBV10-1 to TRBJ2-3; 7 bases are shared with TRBD2. The CDR3 is made up of 14 amino acids. Unmatched junction bases numbered 0, after V lost 2 bases and J lost 1 base. Germline CDR1 WNHNN, CDR2 SYGVQD (reference sequence).

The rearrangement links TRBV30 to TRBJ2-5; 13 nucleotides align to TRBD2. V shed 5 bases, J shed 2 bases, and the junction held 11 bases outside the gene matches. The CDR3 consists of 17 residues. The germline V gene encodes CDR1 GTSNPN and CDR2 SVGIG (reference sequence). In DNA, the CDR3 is TGTGCCTGGGCCGACGGACTAGCGGGGGCCTTTCAAGAGACCCAGTACTTC. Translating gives CAWADGLAGAFQETQYF.

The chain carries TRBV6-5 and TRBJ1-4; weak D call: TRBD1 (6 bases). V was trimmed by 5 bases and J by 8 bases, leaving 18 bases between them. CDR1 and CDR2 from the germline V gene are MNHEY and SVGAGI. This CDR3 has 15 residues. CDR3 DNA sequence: TGTGCCAGCAGTCGCTTACAGGGCTTGGGGGAAAAACTGTTTTTT. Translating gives CASSRLQGLGEKLFF.

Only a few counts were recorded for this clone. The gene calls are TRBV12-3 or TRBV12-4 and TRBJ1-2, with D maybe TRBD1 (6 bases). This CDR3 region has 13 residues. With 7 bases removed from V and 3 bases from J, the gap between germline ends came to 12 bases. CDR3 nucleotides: TGTGCCAGCACTTACAGGGATGACTATGGCTACACCTTC. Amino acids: CASTYRDDYGYTF.

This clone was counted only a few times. The CDR3 protein is CASSLRSNRGGEKLFF. CDR3 DNA: TGTGCCAGCAGTTTACGGTCAAACAGGGGAGGTGAAAAACTGTTTTTT. The rearrangement links TRBV27 to TRBJ1-4; 7 bases match TRBD1. J was trimmed by 7 bases and V by 2 bases; bases with no gene match: 10. Germline CDR1 reads MNHEY; CDR2 reads SMNVEV (reference sequence). The CDR3 length is 16 residues.

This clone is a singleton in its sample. CDR3 DNA sequence: TGTGCCAGCAGATCCCCCGGGACAGGGGGCACTGAAGCTTTCTTT. Protein: CASRSPGTGGTEAFF. The chain couples TRBV6-5 to TRBJ1-1, with 11 bases fitting TRBD1. Losses at the gene ends were 6 bases for V and 4 bases for J; bases not matched to a gene: 7. Germline loops: CDR1 MNHEY, CDR2 SVGAGI. The CDR3 contains 15 residues.

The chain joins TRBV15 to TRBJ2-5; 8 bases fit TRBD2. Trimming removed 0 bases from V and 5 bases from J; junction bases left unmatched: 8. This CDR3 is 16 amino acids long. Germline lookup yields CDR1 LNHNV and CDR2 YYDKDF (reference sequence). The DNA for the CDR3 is TGTGCCACCAGCAGAGATCCAGGGGCGGGGGGTGAGACCCAGTACTTC. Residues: CATSRDPGAGGETQYF. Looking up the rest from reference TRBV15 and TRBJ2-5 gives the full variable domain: DAMVIQNPRYQVTQFGKPVTLSCSQTLNHNVMYWYQQKSSQAPKLLFHYYDKDFNNEADTPDNFQSRRPNTSFCFLDIRSPGLGDTAMYLCATSRDPGAGGETQYFGPGTRLLVL.

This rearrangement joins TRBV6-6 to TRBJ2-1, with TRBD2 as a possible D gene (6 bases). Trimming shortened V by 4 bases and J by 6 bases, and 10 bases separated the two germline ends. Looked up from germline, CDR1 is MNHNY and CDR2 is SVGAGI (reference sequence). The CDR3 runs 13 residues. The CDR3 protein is CASSSGGFNEQFF. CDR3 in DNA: TGTGCCAGCAGTTCAGGAGGGTTCAATGAGCAGTTCTTC.

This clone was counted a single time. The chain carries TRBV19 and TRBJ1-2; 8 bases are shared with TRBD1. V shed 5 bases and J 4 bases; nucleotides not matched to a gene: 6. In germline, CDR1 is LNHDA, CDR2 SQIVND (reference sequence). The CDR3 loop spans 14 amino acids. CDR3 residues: CASSLDRGAYGYTF. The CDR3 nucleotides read TGTGCCAGTAGTCTTGACAGGGGAGCCTATGGCTACACCTTC.

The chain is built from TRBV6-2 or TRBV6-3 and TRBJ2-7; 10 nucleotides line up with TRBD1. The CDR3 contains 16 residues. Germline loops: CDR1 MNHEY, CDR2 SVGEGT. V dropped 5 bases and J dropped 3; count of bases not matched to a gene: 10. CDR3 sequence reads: CASSPLGTGADYEQYF. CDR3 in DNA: TGTGCCAGCAGTCCACTCGGGACAGGGGCAGACTACGAGCAGTACTTC.

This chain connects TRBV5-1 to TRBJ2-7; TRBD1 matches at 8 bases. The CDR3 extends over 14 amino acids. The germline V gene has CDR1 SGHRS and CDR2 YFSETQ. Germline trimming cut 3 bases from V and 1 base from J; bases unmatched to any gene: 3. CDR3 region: CASSSTGDSYEQYF. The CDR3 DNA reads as TGCGCCAGCAGCTCGACAGGGGATTCCTACGAGCAGTACTTC.

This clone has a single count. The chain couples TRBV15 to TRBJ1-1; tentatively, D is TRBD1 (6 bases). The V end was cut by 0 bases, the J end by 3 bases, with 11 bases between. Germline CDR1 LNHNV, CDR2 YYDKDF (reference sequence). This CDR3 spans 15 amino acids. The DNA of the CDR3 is TGTGCCACCAGCAGAGATGATCAGGGGCACACTGAAGCTTTCTTT. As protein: CATSRDDQGHTEAFF. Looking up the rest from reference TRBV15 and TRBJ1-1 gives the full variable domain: DAMVIQNPRYQVTQFGKPVTLSCSQTLNHNVMYWYQQKSSQAPKLLFHYYDKDFNNEADTPDNFQSRRPNTSFCFLDIRSPGLGDTAMYLCATSRDDQGHTEAFFGQGTRLTVV.